The source of this TCR beta chain is a study of blood T cell repertoires in COVID-19. Study summary: Samples representing acute and convalescent COVID-19 were sourced from the United States, Italy and Spain. Sample material is recorded as cDNA or gDNA derived from T cells, B-cell-depleted T cells, or PBMCs.

The germline V gene has CDR1 SGDLS and CDR2 YYNGEE. V gave up 6 bases and J gave up 2 bases, with 14 bases separating them. This CDR3 has 14 amino acids. The count of this clone is one. How the authors handled the data: Amplified reference gene primers provided the basis for estimating nucleated cell counts. Clones were read by immunoSEQ multiplex PCR, and TCRdb kept only the in-frame ones, dropping some. The V and J calls and clone size are taken from that table; D and trimming were inferred from the DNA. Of approximately 97,000 clones in the sample, around 82% are singletons; the top ten hold roughly 12%.

The source is a human donor in a cohort sampled during active COVID-19. The genes are TRBV9 and TRBJ1-2, with D possibly matching TRBD1 (6 bases). Sequencing was performed on peripheral blood. The chain's CDR3 is CASTPGGGNYGYTF. The CDR3 DNA sequence: TGTGCCAGCACCCCGGGGGGCGGAAACTATGGCTACACCTTC. The variable domain in full, with the rest retrieved from reference TRBV9 and TRBJ1-2, is DSGVTQTPKHLITATGQRVTLRCSPRSGDLSVYWYQQSLDQGLQFLIQYYNGEERAKGNILERFSAQQFPDLHSELNLSSLELGDSALYFCASTPGGGNYGYTFGSGTRLTVV.